The T cell receptor beta chain under discussion was sequenced for a study of blood T cell repertoires in COVID-19. About the study: The United States, Italy and Spain supplied acute and convalescent COVID-19 samples.

The V gene's germline CDR1 is SNHLY and CDR2 FYNNEI. The J segment lost 4 bases and the V segment lost 3 bases, leaving 12 bases of the junction unmatched. CDR3 size: 18 residues. Only in-frame clones appear in the TCRdb table, and some are missing; sequencing was by immunoSEQ multiplex PCR. The table has some 220,000 clones, around four fifths seen once; the top ten hold more than 4%. The sequencing sample was made of peripheral blood. V is TRBV2 and J is TRBJ1-1; 12 bases match TRBD1. This sequence originates from a man in his forties or fifties with acute or convalescent COVID-19. CDR3 nucleotide sequence: TGTGCCAGCAGTGATCCTCCCCGGGACAGGGGGCTTGGCACTGAAGCTTTCTTT. Translated, it gives CASSDPPRDRGLGTEAFF.